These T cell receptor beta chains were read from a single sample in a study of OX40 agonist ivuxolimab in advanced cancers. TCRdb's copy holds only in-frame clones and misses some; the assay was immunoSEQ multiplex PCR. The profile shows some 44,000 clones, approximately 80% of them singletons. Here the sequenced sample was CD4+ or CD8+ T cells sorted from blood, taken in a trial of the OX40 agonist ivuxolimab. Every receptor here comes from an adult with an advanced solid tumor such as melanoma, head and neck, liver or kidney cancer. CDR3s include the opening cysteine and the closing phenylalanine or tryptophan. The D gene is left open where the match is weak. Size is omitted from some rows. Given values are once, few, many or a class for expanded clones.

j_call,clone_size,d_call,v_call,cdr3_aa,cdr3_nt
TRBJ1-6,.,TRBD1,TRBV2,CASSEAWGQDNSPLHF,TGTGCCAGCAGTGAAGCATGGGGACAGGATAATTCACCCCTCCACTTT
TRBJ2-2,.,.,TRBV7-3,CASSLLGGHNGELFF,TGTGCCAGCAGCTTATTAGGGGGGCATAACGGGGAGCTGTTTTTT
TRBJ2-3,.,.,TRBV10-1,CASSPPGADTQYF,TGCGCCAGCAGCCCCCCCGGAGCAGATACGCAGTATTTT
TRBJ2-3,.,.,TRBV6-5,CASTDSDTDTQYF,TGTGCCAGCACCGATTCTGATACGGATACGCAGTATTTT
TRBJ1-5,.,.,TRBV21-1,CASRRKARDGHGNQPQHF,TGTGCCAGCAGACGTAAGGCCAGGGACGGGCATGGCAATCAGCCCCAGCATTTT
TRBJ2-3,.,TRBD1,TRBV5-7,CASSLGGQSDTQYF,TGTGCCAGCAGCTTGGGGGGACAGTCAGATACGCAGTATTTT
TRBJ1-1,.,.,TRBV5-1,CASSFQPGTHTEAFF,TGCGCCAGCAGCTTCCAACCCGGGACTCACACTGAAGCTTTCTTT
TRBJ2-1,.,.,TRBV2,CASSVGQRNNEQFF,TGTGCCAGCAGCGTGGGACAAAGGAACAATGAGCAGTTCTTC
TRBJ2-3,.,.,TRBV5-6,CASSLGGGYTDTQYF,TGTGCCAGCAGCTTGGGTGGCGGATACACAGATACGCAGTATTTT
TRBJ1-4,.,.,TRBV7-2,CASRRPGGAYEKLFF,TGTGCCAGCAGACGGCCCGGGGGGGCCTATGAAAAACTGTTTTTT
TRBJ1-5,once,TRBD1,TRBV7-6,CASSPRTGAIRQPQHF,TGTGCCAGCAGCCCTCGGACAGGGGCGATAAGGCAGCCCCAGCATTTT
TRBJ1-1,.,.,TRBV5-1,CASLDEGTEAFF,TGCGCCAGCCTTGATGAGGGCACCGAAGCTTTCTTT
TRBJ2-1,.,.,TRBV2,CASSVGNGEQFF,TGTGCCAGCAGTGTTGGTAACGGTGAGCAGTTCTTC
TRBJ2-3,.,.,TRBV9,CASSVAGRGITDTQYF,TGTGCCAGCAGCGTAGCTGGCAGGGGTATAACAGATACGCAGTATTTT